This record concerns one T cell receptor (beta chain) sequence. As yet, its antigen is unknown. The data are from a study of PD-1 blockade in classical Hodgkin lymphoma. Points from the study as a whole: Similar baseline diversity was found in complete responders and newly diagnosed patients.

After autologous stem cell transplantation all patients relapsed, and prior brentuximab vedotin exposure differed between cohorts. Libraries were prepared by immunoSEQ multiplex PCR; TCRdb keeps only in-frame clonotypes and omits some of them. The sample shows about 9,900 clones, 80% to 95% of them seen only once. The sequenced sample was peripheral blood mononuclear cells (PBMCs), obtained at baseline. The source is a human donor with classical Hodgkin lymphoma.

CDR3 amino acids: CASSQAFGLGSAFF. CDR3 nucleotides: TGTGCCAGCAGCCAAGCCTTCGGATTGGGCTCGGCTTTCTTT. The chain recombines TRBV14 with TRBJ1-1; D is unclear. Germline assignment: CDR1 SGHDN and CDR2 FVKESK. V gave up 1 base and J gave up 11 bases, with 17 bases separating them. The CDR3 extends over 14 amino acids.